Following are 22 T cell receptor beta chains from one sample sequenced in a study of cytomegalovirus exposure and HLA in healthy donors (TCRdb year 2017). The method was the immunoSEQ multiplex PCR assay. For the multiplex PCR, a mixture combining 60 forward primers for TCR Vbeta segments and 13 reverse primers for TCR Jbeta segments was used. As stored in TCRdb, this immuneACCESS dataset retains in-frame rearrangements with V and J assigned. A fraction of the clones does not appear; measured against another copy, unresolved V genes explain less than half of the discrepancy, and the remainder lacks a known reason. The table for this sample lists around 170,000 clones; roughly 80% of them were counted only once. Less than 4.5% of the sample lies in the top ten. Source material: PBMCs. The receptors derive from a man aged 50 to 60 in good health and CMV-seronegative.

This clone has more than one count but fewer than ten. The chain carries TRBV11-2 and TRBJ2-1; TRBD2 aligns across 7 bases. V trimming: 3 bases; J trimming: 2 bases; junction bases outside the gene matches: 7. CDR3 length equals 16 residues. Germline V lookup: CDR1 SGHAT, CDR2 FQNNGV. The DNA for the CDR3 is TGTGCCAGCAGCTTTTCTAGCGGCGTTACCTACAATGAGCAGTTCTTC. Translated, it gives CASSFSSGVTYNEQFF.

Notes on this clone: This CDR3 is also generated by other DNA sequences in the sample. This chain joins TRBV7-6 and TRBJ1-4; weak D call: TRBD1 (6 bases). Germline-derived CDR1 and CDR2 are SGHVS and FNYEAQ. This CDR3 has 19 amino acids. Trimming removed 4 bases at V and 6 bases at J, with 27 bases between. This chain's CDR3 is CASSSLSWGGHPEYEKLFF. DNA for the CDR3: TGTGCCAGCAGCTCCCTTTCGTGGGGGGGCCATCCCGAGTATGAAAAACTGTTTTTT.

This chain uses TRBV5-1 with TRBJ2-1, with unresolved D. CDR3 size: 12 residues. Germline CDR1 SGHRS, CDR2 YFSETQ. V was cut by 6 bases and J by 5 bases, with 9 bases left in between. DNA of the CDR3: TGCGCCAGCACCCTAGATAACAATGAGCAGTTCTTC. Translated: CASTLDNNEQFF. The complete variable domain, with remaining parts taken from reference TRBV5-1 and TRBJ2-1, reads KAGVTQTPRYLIKTRGQQVTLSCSPISGHRSVSWYQQTPGQGLQFLFEYFSETQRNKGNFPGRFSGRQFSNSRSEMNVSTLELGDSALYLCASTLDNNEQFFGPGTRLTVL.

The chain links TRBV11-3 to TRBJ2-7; D unclear. CDR3 size: 15 residues. Germline-derived CDR1 and CDR2 are SGHNT and YENEEA. The V end lost 1 base, the J end lost 0 bases, and 10 bases lay between the germline ends. The CDR3 region has the DNA TGTGCCAGCAGCTTAGCGGCAGGTTTCTCCTACGAGCAGTACTTC. Translation gives CASSLAAGFSYEQYF.

V usage is TRBV4-3 and J usage is TRBJ1-1; the match to TRBD1 covers 7 bases. The V and J ends lost 5 bases and 10 bases, in that order; junction bases with no gene match: 22. The germline V gene has CDR1 LGHNA and CDR2 YSLEER. CDR3 length: 17 residues. CDR3 DNA: TGCGCCAGCAGCTACAACTCCCTCACAGGGGTCGTTGGGCGAGCTTTCTTT. This translates into CASSYNSLTGVVGRAFF.

This clone was picked up one time. This chain joins TRBV7-9 and TRBJ1-1, with D unclear. The CDR3 sequence is 11 residues long. Trimming took 4 bases from V and 4 from J, leaving 4 bases between them. CDR1 and CDR2 (germline): SEHNR, FQNEAQ (reference sequence). In nucleotides, the CDR3 is TGTGCCAGCAGCTGGAGCACTGAAGCTTTCTTT. Translating gives CASSWSTEAFF.

This chain connects TRBV4-3 to TRBJ2-1, with D tentatively TRBD1 (6 bases). Germline CDR1 and CDR2: LGHNA and YSLEER. V was clipped by 5 bases and J by 4 bases, with 12 bases between them. The CDR3 is 14 amino acids. As DNA, the CDR3 is TGCGCCAGCAGCGAGGGACACGGATACAATGAGCAGTTCTTC. Translated: CASSEGHGYNEQFF.

This sequence joins TRBV19 and TRBJ1-1, with a possible D match to TRBD1 (5 bases). V was pared by 5 bases and J by 3 bases, with 10 bases between. Germline V gene lookup returns CDR1 LNHDA and CDR2 SQIVND (reference sequence). The CDR3 totals 13 residues. The chain's CDR3 is CASSWGSDTEAFF. CDR3 nucleotides: TGTGCCAGTAGTTGGGGCTCGGACACTGAAGCTTTCTTT.

The chain employs TRBV6-9 and TRBJ2-2; D might be TRBD1 (6 bases). Germline assignment: CDR1 MNHGY and CDR2 SVAAGI. V lost 10 bases to trimming and J lost 2 bases, with 11 bases between them. This CDR3 spans 13 amino acids. CDR3 coding DNA: TGTGCCAAGCGGACAGTAAACACCGGGGAGCTGTTTTTT. Its protein product is CAKRTVNTGELFF.

The chain joins TRBV4-1 to TRBJ2-1; tentative D call: TRBD2 (7 bases). Germline V gene lookup returns CDR1 MGHRA and CDR2 YSYEKL. V lost 4 bases and J lost 7, with 17 bases in between. This CDR3 has 15 residues. The CDR3 sequence: CASSRREGGRNEQFF. The CDR3, as DNA: TGCGCCAGCAGCCGAAGGGAGGGGGGGAGGAATGAGCAGTTCTTC.

This clone occurred once. The gene calls are TRBV30 and TRBJ1-2; TRBD1 is a possible D gene (5 bases). The CDR3 sequence is 14 residues long. Trimming removed 0 bases at V and 4 bases at J, with 12 bases between. The germline V gene encodes CDR1 GTSNPN and CDR2 SVGIG (reference sequence). The CDR3 loop reads CAWSVQGVGYGYTF. The CDR3 nucleotides are TGTGCCTGGAGTGTACAAGGGGTGGGCTATGGCTACACCTTC.

The rearrangement uses TRBV4-3 and TRBJ1-5, with D uncertain. This CDR3 region has 13 residues. The V end lost 0 bases, the J end lost 7 bases, and 7 bases lay between the germline ends. Germline-derived CDR1 and CDR2 are LGHNA and YSLEER. CDR3: CASSQEDKQPQHF. The CDR3 coding sequence is TGCGCCAGCAGCCAAGAAGACAAACAGCCCCAGCATTTT.

V gene TRBV27 combines with J gene TRBJ1-4, with TRBD1 matching over 7 bases. CDR1 and CDR2 from the germline V gene are MNHEY and SMNVEV (reference sequence). The CDR3 spans 14 residues. The J segment lost 7 bases and the V segment lost 6 bases, leaving 8 bases of the junction unmatched. CDR3: CASSLEGAGEKLFF. CDR3 in DNA: TGTGCCAGCAGCTTGGAGGGGGCGGGTGAAAAACTGTTTTTT. Combining the CDR3 with reference TRBV27 and TRBJ1-4 gives the whole variable domain EAQVTQNPRYLITVTGKKLTVTCSQNMNHEYMSWYRQDPGLGLRQIYYSMNVEVTDKGDVPEGYKVSRKEKRNFPLILESPSPNQTSLYFCASSLEGAGEKLFFGSGTQLSVL.

In regard to this clone: One end of the junction varies from germline; a read error may be responsible. The chain joins TRBV7-9 to TRBJ1-1; TRBD1 matches 7 bases. The V gene's germline CDR1 is SEHNR and CDR2 FQNEAQ (reference sequence). CDR3 length equals 14 residues. The CDR3: CSSSETGFWRGAFF. CDR3 DNA: TGTTCCAGCAGCGAGACAGGGTTTTGGCGGGGAGCTTTCTTT. Complete variable domain (other parts from reference TRBV7-9 and TRBJ1-1): DTGVSQNPRHKITKRGQNVTFRCDPISEHNRLYWYRQTLGQGPEFLTYFQNEAQLEKSRLLSDRFSAERPKGSFSTLEIQRTEQGDSAMYLCSSSETGFWRGAFFGQGTRLTVV.

V gene TRBV18 combines with J gene TRBJ1-1; TRBD1 might be the D (5 bases). CDR1 is KGHSH, CDR2 LQKENI, per germline. The CDR3 loop spans 13 amino acids. V lost 2 bases and J lost 11, with 15 bases in between. CDR3 in amino acids: CASSPYGGDVAFF. CDR3 DNA: TGTGCCAGCTCACCATATGGGGGGGACGTTGCTTTCTTT.

The chain combines TRBV18 with TRBJ2-7; D remains unclear. Trimming shortened V by 3 bases and J by 5 bases, and 8 bases separated the two germline ends. CDR1 and CDR2 (germline): KGHSH, LQKENI. The CDR3 runs 12 residues. In nucleotides, the CDR3 is TGTGCCAGCTCACCGACGGGTAACGAGCAGTACTTC. Translating gives CASSPTGNEQYF. Combining the CDR3 with reference TRBV18 and TRBJ2-7 gives the whole variable domain NAGVMQNPRHLVRRRGQEARLRCSPMKGHSHVYWYRQLPEEGLKFMVYLQKENIIDESGMPKERFSAEFPKEGPSILRIQQVVRGDSAAYFCASSPTGNEQYFGPGTRLTVT.

A remark on this clone: Germline and junction disagree at one end, which may indicate a read error. The chain employs TRBV7-9 and TRBJ2-3; 11 bases match TRBD1. CDR1 SEHNR and CDR2 FQNEAQ come from the germline V gene (reference sequence). CDR3 size: 14 residues. CDR3 in amino acids: CSSRPGQGADTQYF. DNA for the CDR3: TGTTCCAGCAGACCGGGACAGGGGGCAGATACGCAGTATTTT.

Only a few counts were recorded for this clone. CDR3 nucleotide sequence: TGTGCCGGGGGACAGGGACTTTTGAACACCGGGGAGCTGTTTTTT. It encodes CAGGQGLLNTGELFF. J is TRBJ2-2 and V is TRBV6-1, with 9 bases that match TRBD1. V gave up 11 bases and J gave up 1 base; unmatched junction bases: 8. The CDR3 is 15 residues long. Germline loops: CDR1 MNHNS, CDR2 SASEGT.

This chain joins TRBV6-5 and TRBJ2-1, with D possibly being TRBD2 (6 bases). The CDR3 is 13 residues long. Trimming left V 9 bases short and J 2 bases short, with 11 bases between. Germline V gene data show CDR1 as MNHEY and CDR2 as SVGAGI. In DNA, the CDR3 is TGTGCCAGTTCGCGGGGCCCCTACAATGAGCAGTTCTTC. Its translation: CASSRGPYNEQFF.

CDR3 sequence: CAWSDRDYEQYF. For the CDR3, the DNA is TGTGCCTGGAGTGACAGGGACTACGAGCAGTACTTC. The chain uses TRBV30 and TRBJ2-7; TRBD1 is a possible D gene (6 bases). The CDR3 contains 12 residues. The V gene lost 1 base and the J gene lost 3 bases, with 7 bases spanning the gap. Germline lookup yields CDR1 GTSNPN and CDR2 SVGIG (reference sequence).

As for this clone: Other DNA sequences in the sample encode the same CDR3. The chain couples TRBV5-1 to TRBJ1-4; 8 nucleotides match TRBD1. Germline loops: CDR1 SGHRS, CDR2 YFSETQ. This CDR3 is 14 amino acids long. The V segment lost 0 bases and the J segment 7 bases; nucleotides outside the gene matches: 2. The CDR3 DNA sequence: TGCGCCAGCAGCTTGGGACAGGGGAGTGAAAAACTGTTTTTT. Its protein product is CASSLGQGSEKLFF.

The V gene is TRBV5-4, the J gene TRBJ2-2; 12 bases match TRBD2. Per the germline V gene, CDR1 is SGHNT and CDR2 is YYREEE (reference sequence). CDR3 length: 14 amino acids. V gave up 10 bases and J gave up 4 bases; unmatched junction bases: 5. CDR3 sequence reads: CAVTSGGPTGELFF. CDR3 coding DNA: TGTGCCGTGACTAGCGGGGGTCCCACCGGGGAGCTGTTTTTT.